The rows below give T cell receptor beta chains drawn from one sample of a study of blood T cell repertoires in COVID-19. Clones were read by immunoSEQ multiplex PCR, and TCRdb kept only the in-frame ones, dropping some. The sample carries about 200,000 clones, 82% recorded once. Sample: peripheral blood. These TCRs come from a woman over 75 with COVID-19, enrolled during active disease. Each CDR3 is given with its conserved first and last residue. The D gene is left open where the match is weak. Clone size is given for some rows only: seen once, a few or many times, or a class if the clone is expanded.

J gene: TRBJ1-2
V gene: TRBV11-2
CDR3 length: 14
D gene: -
clone size: few
CDR3 protein: CASSLDGFQGGYTF
CDR3 DNA: TGTGCCAGCAGCTTAGACGGTTTCCAGGGAGGATACACCTTC

J gene: TRBJ1-2
V gene: TRBV3-1/TRBV3-2
CDR3 length: 13
D gene: -
clone size: -
CDR3 protein: CASSQRGSYGYTF
CDR3 DNA: TGTGCCAGCAGCCAAAGAGGTTCCTATGGCTACACCTTC

J gene: TRBJ1-1
V gene: TRBV18
CDR3 length: 14
D gene: -
clone size: -
CDR3 protein: CASSPPAGGTEAFF
CDR3 DNA: TGTGCCAGCTCACCACCAGCCGGGGGGACTGAAGCTTTCTTT

J gene: TRBJ1-1
V gene: TRBV7-3
CDR3 length: 13
D gene: -
clone size: -
CDR3 protein: CASSLNNRAEAFF
CDR3 DNA: TGTGCCAGCAGCTTAAACAACAGGGCTGAAGCTTTCTTT

J gene: TRBJ1-4
V gene: TRBV7-9
CDR3 length: 11
D gene: -
clone size: many
CDR3 protein: CASALKEKLFF
CDR3 DNA: TGTGCCTCCGCACTTAAGGAAAAACTGTTTTTT

J gene: TRBJ2-7
V gene: TRBV6-6
CDR3 length: 16
D gene: TRBD2
clone size: -
CDR3 protein: CASIEPLGGGSYEQYF
CDR3 DNA: TGTGCCAGCATCGAACCCCTGGGGGGAGGGTCCTACGAGCAGTACTTC

J gene: TRBJ2-2
V gene: TRBV7-3
CDR3 length: 16
D gene: TRBD2
clone size: -
CDR3 protein: CASSLGRLAGSGELFF
CDR3 DNA: TGTGCCAGCAGCTTAGGCCGACTAGCGGGAAGCGGGGAGCTGTTTTTT

J gene: TRBJ1-1
V gene: TRBV27
CDR3 length: 14
D gene: TRBD1
clone size: once
CDR3 protein: CASRILQGSAEAFF
CDR3 DNA: TGTGCCAGCAGGATATTACAGGGGTCCGCTGAAGCTTTCTTT

J gene: TRBJ2-1
V gene: TRBV6-6
CDR3 length: 15
D gene: -
clone size: once
CDR3 protein: CASSSRGITYNEQFF
CDR3 DNA: TGTGCCAGCAGTTCCCGGGGTATCACCTACAATGAGCAGTTCTTC

J gene: TRBJ2-3
V gene: TRBV4-2
CDR3 length: 17
D gene: TRBD2
clone size: -
CDR3 protein: CASSQTRTSGITDTQYF
CDR3 DNA: TGTGCCAGCAGCCAAACCCGGACTAGCGGGATCACAGATACGCAGTATTTT

J gene: TRBJ1-2
V gene: TRBV19
CDR3 length: 14
D gene: TRBD1
clone size: -
CDR3 protein: CASSGTGDTYGYTF
CDR3 DNA: TGTGCCAGTAGCGGAACAGGGGATACCTACGGCTACACCTTC

J gene: TRBJ2-1
V gene: TRBV3-1/TRBV3-2
CDR3 length: 15
D gene: TRBD1
clone size: -
CDR3 protein: CASSHGGQGLNEQFF
CDR3 DNA: TGTGCCAGCAGCCACGGGGGACAGGGCCTAAATGAGCAGTTCTTC

J gene: TRBJ2-5
V gene: TRBV24-1
CDR3 length: 15
D gene: TRBD1
clone size: -
CDR3 protein: CATSLGRGHAETQYF
CDR3 DNA: TGTGCCACCAGTCTGGGCAGGGGGCATGCGGAGACCCAGTACTTC

J gene: TRBJ1-5
V gene: TRBV6-2/TRBV6-3
CDR3 length: 17
D gene: TRBD1
clone size: once
CDR3 protein: CASSYGQGAYSNQPQHF
CDR3 DNA: TGTGCCAGCAGTTACGGACAGGGGGCCTATAGCAATCAGCCCCAGCATTTT

J gene: TRBJ2-5
V gene: TRBV10-3
CDR3 length: 15
D gene: TRBD2
clone size: -
CDR3 protein: CAISPGLAREETQYF
CDR3 DNA: TGTGCCATCAGCCCGGGACTAGCACGGGAAGAGACCCAGTACTTC

J gene: TRBJ1-2
V gene: TRBV11-1
CDR3 length: 15
D gene: TRBD1
clone size: -
CDR3 protein: CASSFGTGGLYGYTF
CDR3 DNA: TGTGCCAGCAGCTTCGGGACAGGGGGCCTCTATGGCTACACCTTC

J gene: TRBJ2-3
V gene: TRBV9
CDR3 length: 15
D gene: TRBD1
clone size: -
CDR3 protein: CASSARQGGTDTQYF
CDR3 DNA: TGTGCCAGCAGCGCCCGACAGGGGGGCACAGATACGCAGTATTTT

J gene: TRBJ2-2
V gene: TRBV19
CDR3 length: 16
D gene: TRBD2
clone size: -
CDR3 protein: CASSIHRDYPTGELFF
CDR3 DNA: TGTGCCAGTAGTATACACCGGGACTACCCTACCGGGGAGCTGTTTTTT

J gene: TRBJ1-4
V gene: TRBV15
CDR3 length: 13
D gene: -
clone size: -
CDR3 protein: CATVDSNNEKLFF
CDR3 DNA: TGTGCCACCGTTGACAGTAATAATGAAAAACTGTTTTTT

J gene: TRBJ2-1
V gene: TRBV6-6
CDR3 length: 16
D gene: -
clone size: -
CDR3 protein: CASITGGRKLLNEQFF
CDR3 DNA: TGTGCCAGCATTACCGGGGGGCGAAAGCTTCTCAATGAGCAGTTCTTC

J gene: TRBJ1-4
V gene: TRBV18
CDR3 length: 15
D gene: -
clone size: -
CDR3 protein: CASSPTGVAKEKLFF
CDR3 DNA: TGTGCCAGCTCACCAACGGGGGTGGCTAAGGAAAAACTGTTTTTT

J gene: TRBJ1-2
V gene: TRBV5-1
CDR3 length: 16
D gene: TRBD1
clone size: -
CDR3 protein: CASSSKGGQGNYGYTF
CDR3 DNA: TGCGCCAGCAGCTCGAAGGGGGGACAGGGGAACTATGGCTACACCTTC